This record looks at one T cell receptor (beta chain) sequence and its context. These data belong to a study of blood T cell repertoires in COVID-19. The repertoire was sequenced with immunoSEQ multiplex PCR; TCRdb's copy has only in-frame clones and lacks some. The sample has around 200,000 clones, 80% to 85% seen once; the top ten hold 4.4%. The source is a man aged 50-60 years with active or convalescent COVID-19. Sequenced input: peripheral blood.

The DNA for the CDR3 is TGTGCCAGCATACCGGGACAGGACTATGGCTACACCTTC. The encoded protein is CASIPGQDYGYTF. The V call is TRBV2, the J call TRBJ1-2, with TRBD1 matching 8 bases. Unmatched junction bases numbered 4, after V lost 7 bases and J lost 3 bases. CDR3 length: 13 amino acids. The germline V gene has CDR1 SNHLY and CDR2 FYNNEI.